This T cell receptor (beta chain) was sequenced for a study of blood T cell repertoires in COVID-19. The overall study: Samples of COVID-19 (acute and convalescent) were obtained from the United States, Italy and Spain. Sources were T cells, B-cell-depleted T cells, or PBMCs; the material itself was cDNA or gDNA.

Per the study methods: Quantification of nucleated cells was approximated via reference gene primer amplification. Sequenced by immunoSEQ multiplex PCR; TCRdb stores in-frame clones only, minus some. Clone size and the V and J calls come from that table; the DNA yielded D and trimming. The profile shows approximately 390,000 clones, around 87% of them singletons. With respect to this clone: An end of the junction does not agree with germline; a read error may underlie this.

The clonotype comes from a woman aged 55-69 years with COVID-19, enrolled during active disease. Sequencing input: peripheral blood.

CDR3 sequence (DNA): TGCGCCAGCAGCTTGGGACAGGGGGTCTCCCACGAGCAGTACTTC. As protein: CASSLGQGVSHEQYF. The chain links TRBV5-1 to TRBJ2-7; TRBD1 aligns across 9 bases. The CDR3 spans 15 residues. Germline V gene sequence: CDR1 SGHRS, CDR2 YFSETQ.